This T cell receptor beta chain was sequenced in a study of cytomegalovirus exposure and HLA in healthy donors. CDR3 size: 14 residues. Trimming removed 5 bases from V and 4 bases from J; junction bases left unmatched: 4. Per the germline V gene, CDR1 is SEHNR and CDR2 is FQNEAQ (reference sequence). Profiling relied on immunoSEQ multiplex PCR, and the TCRdb table lists in-frame clones only, not all of them. Of 65,000 to 80,000 clones in the sample, 85% to 95% were seen once. The sequence came from a woman between 18 and 29 years old in good health and CMV-seropositive. The chain is built from TRBV7-9 and TRBJ1-4; 7 nucleotides line up with TRBD1. The specimen was PBMCs. CDR3 in DNA: TGTGCCAGCAGCACCGGACAGGATAATGAAAAACTGTTTTTT. Encoded protein: CASSTGQDNEKLFF.